This T cell receptor (beta chain) emerged from a study of CD8 T cells in Susac syndrome. RNA was extracted with the RNeasy kit, and a quantity of roughly 0.5 to 1 ug was reverse transcribed using random hexamers. TCRdb re-analysed the immunoSEQ multiplex PCR reads in MiXCR, keeping a single row per CDR3 protein. The sample includes 150,000 to 180,000 distinct CDR3 sequences, approximately 94% seen only once; the top ten take around 0.21%. This TCR came from a human donor with multiple sclerosis. Sequencing was done on a sample of CD8+ T cells from PBMCs.

Here the CDR3 reads CASSESRDRSYYEQYF. The CDR3 coding sequence is TGTGCCAGCAGTGAATCCCGGGACAGGAGTTACTACGAGCAGTACTTC. The rearrangement joins TRBV2 to TRBJ2-7; TRBD1 matches at 8 bases. Germline loops: CDR1 SNHLY, CDR2 FYNNEI. Trimming removed 2 bases from V and 3 bases from J; junction bases left unmatched: 9. The CDR3 contains 16 residues.